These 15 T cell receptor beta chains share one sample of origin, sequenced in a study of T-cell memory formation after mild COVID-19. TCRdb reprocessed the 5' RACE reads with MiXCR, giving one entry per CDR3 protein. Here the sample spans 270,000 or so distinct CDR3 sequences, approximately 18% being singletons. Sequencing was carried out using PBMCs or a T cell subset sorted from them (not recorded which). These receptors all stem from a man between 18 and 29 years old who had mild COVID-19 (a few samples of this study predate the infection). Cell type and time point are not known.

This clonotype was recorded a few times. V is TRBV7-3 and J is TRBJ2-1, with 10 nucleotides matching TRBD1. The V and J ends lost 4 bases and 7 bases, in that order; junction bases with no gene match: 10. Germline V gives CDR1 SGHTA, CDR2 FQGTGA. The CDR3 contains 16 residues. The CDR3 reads CASSYSGTGEGNEQFF. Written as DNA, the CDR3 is TGTGCCAGCAGCTACTCCGGGACAGGGGAGGGGAATGAGCAGTTCTTC. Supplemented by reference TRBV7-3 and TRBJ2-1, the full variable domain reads GAGVSQTPSNKVTEKGKYVELRCDPISGHTALYWYRQSLGQGPEFLIYFQGTGAADDSGLPNDRFFAVRPEGSVSTLKIQRTERGDSAVYLCASSYSGTGEGNEQFFGPGTRLTVL.

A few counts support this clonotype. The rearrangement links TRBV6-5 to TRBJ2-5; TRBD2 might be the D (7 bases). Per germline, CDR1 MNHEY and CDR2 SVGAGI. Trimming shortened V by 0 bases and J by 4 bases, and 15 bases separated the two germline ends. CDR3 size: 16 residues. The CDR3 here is CASSYSPFGGRETQYF. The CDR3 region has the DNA TGTGCCAGCAGTTACTCCCCCTTCGGGGGGCGAGAGACCCAGTACTTC.

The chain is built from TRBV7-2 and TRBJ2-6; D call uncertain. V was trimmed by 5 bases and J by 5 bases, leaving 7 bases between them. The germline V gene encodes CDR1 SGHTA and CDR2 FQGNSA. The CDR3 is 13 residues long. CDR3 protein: CASSQPRANVLTF. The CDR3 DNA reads TGTGCCAGCAGCCAGCCGCGGGCCAACGTCCTGACTTTC.

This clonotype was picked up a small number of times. The DNA of the CDR3 is TGTGCCACCCAAAGGGGCAGTCGGTTTCTTGCTCGCGGAACTGAAGCTTTCTTT. This sequence encodes CATQRGSRFLARGTEAFF. The rearrangement links TRBV15 to TRBJ1-1, with a possible D match to TRBD1 (5 bases). Deletions cut 8 bases from V and 5 bases from J, with 30 bases between. Germline CDR1 LNHNV, CDR2 YYDKDF (reference sequence). CDR3 length: 18 amino acids.

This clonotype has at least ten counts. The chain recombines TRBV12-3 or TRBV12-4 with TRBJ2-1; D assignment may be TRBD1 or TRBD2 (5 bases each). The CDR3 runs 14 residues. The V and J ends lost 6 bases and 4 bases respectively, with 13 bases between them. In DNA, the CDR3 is TGTGCCAGCAGCCCCGGGGCGGCTTACAATGAGCAGTTCTTC. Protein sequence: CASSPGAAYNEQFF.

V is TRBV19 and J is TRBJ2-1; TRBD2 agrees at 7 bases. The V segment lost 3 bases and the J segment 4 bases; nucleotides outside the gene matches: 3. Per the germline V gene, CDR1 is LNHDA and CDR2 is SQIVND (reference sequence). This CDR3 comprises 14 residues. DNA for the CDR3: TGTGCCAGTAGTATTCGGGGGGATTACAATGAGCAGTTCTTC. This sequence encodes CASSIRGDYNEQFF.

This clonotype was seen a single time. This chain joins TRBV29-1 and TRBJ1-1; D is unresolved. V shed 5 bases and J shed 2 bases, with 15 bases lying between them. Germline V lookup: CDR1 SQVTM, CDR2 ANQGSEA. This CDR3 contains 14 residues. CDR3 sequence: CSVRAWGSNTEAFF. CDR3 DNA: TGCAGCGTTCGCGCGTGGGGTAGTAACACTGAAGCTTTCTTT.

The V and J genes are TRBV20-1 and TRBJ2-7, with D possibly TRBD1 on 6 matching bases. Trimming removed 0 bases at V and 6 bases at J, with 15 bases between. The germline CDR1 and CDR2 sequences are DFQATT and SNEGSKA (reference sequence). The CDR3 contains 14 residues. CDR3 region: CSARDPTGPAEQYF. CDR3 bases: TGCAGTGCTAGAGATCCGACAGGCCCTGCCGAGCAGTACTTC.

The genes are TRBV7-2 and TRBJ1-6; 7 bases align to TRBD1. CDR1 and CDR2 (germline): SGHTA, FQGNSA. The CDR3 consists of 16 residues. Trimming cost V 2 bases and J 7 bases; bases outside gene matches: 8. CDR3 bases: TGTGCCAGCAGCTTAAGACCCGCCAGGGGGAATTCACCCCTCCACTTT. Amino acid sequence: CASSLRPARGNSPLHF.

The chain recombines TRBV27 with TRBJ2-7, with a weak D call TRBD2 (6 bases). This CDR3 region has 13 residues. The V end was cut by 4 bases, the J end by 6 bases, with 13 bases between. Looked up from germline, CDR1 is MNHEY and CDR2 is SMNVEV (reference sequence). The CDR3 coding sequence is TGTGCCAGCAGTTCCCGGGGGTACGGCGAGCAGTACTTC. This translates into CASSSRGYGEQYF.

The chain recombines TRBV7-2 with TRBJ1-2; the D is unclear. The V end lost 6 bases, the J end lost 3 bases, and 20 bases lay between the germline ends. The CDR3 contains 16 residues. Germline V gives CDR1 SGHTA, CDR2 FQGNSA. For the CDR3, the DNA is TGTGCCAGCAGTCTTAACCCGGCGGGGTTGGACTATGGCTACACCTTC. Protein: CASSLNPAGLDYGYTF.

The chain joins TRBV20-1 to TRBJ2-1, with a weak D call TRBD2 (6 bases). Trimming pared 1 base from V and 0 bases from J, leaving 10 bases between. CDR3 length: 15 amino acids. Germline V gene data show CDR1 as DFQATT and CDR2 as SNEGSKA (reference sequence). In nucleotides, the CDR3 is TGCAGTGCTAGAGGGGCGGGGAACTCCTACAATGAGCAGTTCTTC. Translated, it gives CSARGAGNSYNEQFF.

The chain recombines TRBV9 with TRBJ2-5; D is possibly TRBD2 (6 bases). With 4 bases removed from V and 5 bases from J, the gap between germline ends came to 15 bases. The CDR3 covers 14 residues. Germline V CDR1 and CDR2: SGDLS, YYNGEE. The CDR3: CASSPGSQGETQYF. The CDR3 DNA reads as TGTGCCAGCAGCCCCGGGAGCCAAGGGGAGACCCAGTACTTC.

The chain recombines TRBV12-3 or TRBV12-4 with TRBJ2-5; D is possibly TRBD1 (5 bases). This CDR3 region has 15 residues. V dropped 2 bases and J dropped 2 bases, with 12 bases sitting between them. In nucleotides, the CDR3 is TGTGCCAGCAGTTTAAGGGGCCTGGTACAAGAGACCCAGTACTTC. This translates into CASSLRGLVQETQYF.

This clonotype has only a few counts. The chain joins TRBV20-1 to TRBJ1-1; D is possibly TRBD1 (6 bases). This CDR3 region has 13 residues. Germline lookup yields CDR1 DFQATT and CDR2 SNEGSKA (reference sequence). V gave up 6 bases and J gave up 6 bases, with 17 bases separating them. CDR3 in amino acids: CSAWDYRVSEAFF. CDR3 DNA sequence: TGCAGTGCATGGGACTACAGGGTGTCTGAAGCTTTCTTT.